The rows below give T cell receptor beta chains drawn from one sample of a study of shared clonotypes between healthy human individuals. TCRdb's table, derived via immunoSEQ multiplex PCR, lists solely in-frame clones and lacks some. Of about 1,500,000 clones detected, over 95% appear once; the ten largest clones hold approximately 1.1%. The sample taken for sequencing was naive CD4+ T cells sorted from blood. These receptors were collected from a man aged 25 to 40 in good health. Both conserved end residues are part of each CDR3. The D gene is left open where the match is weak. Expanded clones are given a class, and other clones once, few, many or no size at all.

TRBJ2-7 | NA | TRBV4-3 | TRBD1 | TGCGCCAGCAGCCAAGAAGCGAGCCTCGGGACAGGGGCCTACGAGCAGTACTTC | CASSQEASLGTGAYEQYF
TRBJ1-1 | NA | TRBV7-9 | NA | TGTGCCAGCAGCTTAGGGGTTGGGAGGGATGCTTTCTTT | CASSLGVGRDAFF
TRBJ2-5 | NA | TRBV5-4 | NA | TGTGCCAGCAGCCTCAGCTCCACACAAGAGACCCAGTACTTC | CASSLSSTQETQYF
TRBJ2-5 | NA | TRBV7-6 | NA | TGTGCCAGCAGCCCCGGGGAGACCCAGTACTTC | CASSPGETQYF
TRBJ1-5 | once | TRBV18 | NA | TGTGCCAGCTCACCAGCCCGGGATAGCAATCAGCCCCAGCATTTT | CASSPARDSNQPQHF
TRBJ1-5 | once | TRBV6-5 | NA | TGTGCCAGCGGACCCAATCAGCCCCAGCATTTT | CASGPNQPQHF
TRBJ2-7 | NA | TRBV28 | TRBD1 | TGTGCCAGCAGTTTATCCGGGACAGCTACTTCGCAGTACTTC | CASSLSGTATSQYF
TRBJ2-5 | NA | TRBV5-4 | NA | TGTGCCAGCAGCTCCGGGACACTTCAAGAGACCCAGTACTTC | CASSSGTLQETQYF
TRBJ2-7 | NA | TRBV4-2 | NA | TGTGCCAGCAGCAAAAACAGCTACGAGCAGTACTTC | CASSKNSYEQYF
TRBJ2-1 | NA | TRBV15 | NA | TGTGCCACCAGCAGAGTAGGGGTTGGTGAGCAGTTCTTC | CATSRVGVGEQFF
TRBJ2-7 | once | TRBV19 | TRBD1 | TGTGCCAGTAGTGAATGGATGGCGAACAGGGGGCGGCAATACGAGCAGTACTTC | CASSEWMANRGRQYEQYF
TRBJ2-1 | NA | TRBV19 | NA | TGTGCCAGTGGGTCAGGGGAATTTAATGAGCAGTTCTTC | CASGSGEFNEQFF
TRBJ2-7 | NA | TRBV10-3 | NA | TGTGCCATCAGTGACACCTACGAGCAGTACTTC | CAISDTYEQYF
TRBJ2-4 | NA | TRBV11-2 | TRBD2 | TGTGCCAGCAGCTTAGGAGCCCCCCGACTAGCAGGCGACATTCAGTACTTC | CASSLGAPRLAGDIQYF
TRBJ2-7 | NA | TRBV11-2 | TRBD1 | TGTGCCAGCAGCTTACGACGGGACAGGGTCTCCTACGAGCAGTACTTC | CASSLRRDRVSYEQYF
TRBJ2-7 | NA | TRBV5-4 | TRBD1 | TGTGCCAGCAGCTTTCAAGGGGGCGGCGAGTACGAGCAGTACTTC | CASSFQGGGEYEQYF
TRBJ2-1 | NA | TRBV15 | NA | TGTGCCACCAGCAGAGGAGGAGGGGGTCTAGCGGTGTACAATGAGCAGTTCTTC | CATSRGGGGLAVYNEQFF
TRBJ2-1 | once | TRBV18 | NA | TGTGCCAGCTCTCAGAGCGGGTGGGCCTACAATGAGCAGTTCTTC | CASSQSGWAYNEQFF
TRBJ2-7 | NA | TRBV10-2 | NA | TGCGCCAGCTGCTTGCGGGATACGGATCTCGAGCAGTACTTC | CASCLRDTDLEQYF
TRBJ2-5 | NA | TRBV2 | NA | TGTGCCAGCAGTGAACGGAGCTTCCAAGAGACCCAGTACTTC | CASSERSFQETQYF
TRBJ2-5 | NA | TRBV5-1 | NA | TGCGCCAGCAGCTTGAGGGGAGAAGAGACCCAGTACTTC | CASSLRGEETQYF
TRBJ1-3 | NA | TRBV18 | NA | TGTGCCAGCTCACCTGGACAGCAAGTCTCTGGAAACACCATATATTTT | CASSPGQQVSGNTIYF
TRBJ2-1 | NA | TRBV10-3 | TRBD2 | TGTGCCATCAGTGAGGAGCGGGAGGTATACAATGAGCAGTTCTTC | CAISEEREVYNEQFF
TRBJ2-3 | NA | TRBV2 | NA | TGTGCCAGCAGGGTCGACCTGGGTACGCAGTATTTT | CASRVDLGTQYF
TRBJ1-4 | NA | TRBV25-1 | NA | TGTGCCAGCAGTGAACTCTCAACTAATGAAAAACTGTTTTTT | CASSELSTNEKLFF
TRBJ2-1 | NA | TRBV29-1 | NA | TGCAGCGTTGGCACAACCTACAATGAGCAGTTCTTC | CSVGTTYNEQFF
TRBJ1-2 | NA | TRBV14 | NA | TGTGCCAGCAGCCAAGGATGGGGCTACACCTTC | CASSQGWGYTF
TRBJ2-5 | once | TRBV28 | NA | TGTGCCAGCAGTTTATTGAGCAGGGGCCTGGGTAGCGGCCAAGAGACCCAGTACTTC | CASSLLSRGLGSGQETQYF
TRBJ2-1 | NA | TRBV9 | NA | TGTGCCAGCAGCGTAGCTGAGGATGAGCAGTTCTTC | CASSVAEDEQFF
TRBJ2-1 | NA | TRBV10-1 | TRBD2 | TGCGCCAGCAGTGTCGAACTAGCGGCGAACAATGAGCAGTTCTTC | CASSVELAANNEQFF
TRBJ2-5 | NA | TRBV7-9 | NA | TGTGCCAGCAGCTTAGCCAGGGACCCAATCAAAGAGACCCAGTACTTC | CASSLARDPIKETQYF
TRBJ2-3 | NA | TRBV5-4 | TRBD1 | TGTGCCAGCAGCTTGGGAGGACAGGGTGAGGATACGCAGTATTTT | CASSLGGQGEDTQYF
TRBJ2-3 | NA | TRBV18 | TRBD1 | TGTGCCAGCTCACCCACAGGGGCTAGCACAGATACGCAGTATTTT | CASSPTGASTDTQYF
TRBJ2-7 | NA | TRBV11-2 | TRBD1 | TGTGCCAGCAGCCGTCCAGCCGGGACAGTGATCTACGAGCAGTACTTC | CASSRPAGTVIYEQYF
TRBJ1-2 | NA | TRBV9 | NA | TGTGCCAGCAGCGTAGGTCCGGGATCCAACTATGGCTACACCTTC | CASSVGPGSNYGYTF
TRBJ1-5 | NA | TRBV25-1 | NA | TGTGCCAGCAGTGACCGACAGTTAAATCAGCCCCAGCATTTT | CASSDRQLNQPQHF
TRBJ2-2 | NA | TRBV18 | TRBD1 | TGTGCCAGCACAGACTGGACAGGCGCGAACACCGGGGAGCTGTTTTTT | CASTDWTGANTGELFF
TRBJ2-7 | NA | TRBV2 | TRBD1 | TGTGCCAGCAGCGGGACAGGGGTCTGGGACGAGCAGTACTTC | CASSGTGVWDEQYF
TRBJ2-7 | NA | TRBV5-4 | NA | TGTGCCAGCAGCTTGGGAGCAGGCGGATCGTACGAGCAGTACTTC | CASSLGAGGSYEQYF
TRBJ2-7 | NA | TRBV9 | NA | TGTGCCAGCAGCGTGGGGACTGATCCATACGAGCAGTACTTC | CASSVGTDPYEQYF
TRBJ1-1 | NA | TRBV11-3 | TRBD1 | TGTGCCAGCAGCTTAGAAACAGGGGCTGAAGCTTTCTTT | CASSLETGAEAFF
TRBJ2-1 | NA | TRBV5-1 | TRBD2 | TGCGCCAGCAGCTGGGAGCGGGGAACTTCCTACAATGAGCAGTTCTTC | CASSWERGTSYNEQFF